These 3 T cell receptor beta chains were sequenced from one sample in a study of Ad26.COV2.S vaccination and SARS-CoV-2 variants. Assay: immunoSEQ multiplex PCR; the TCRdb copy retains only in-frame clones and omits some. The table includes approximately 410,000 clones, approximately 90% detected once. The treatment: some 20 received Ad26.COV2.S at low or high dose, single or two shots; about 5 received placebo; per-sample allocation not given. Specimens were obtained on day 63 following the first vaccine or placebo injection. Sequenced material: peripheral blood, taken in a trial of Ad26.COV2.S vaccine versus placebo. Receptors originate from a person between 18 and 60 years old who received the Ad26.COV2.S COVID-19 vaccine or a placebo.

This clone was seen once. This rearrangement joins TRBV19 to TRBJ1-2; no firm D call. The CDR3 runs 14 residues. The germline V gene has CDR1 LNHDA and CDR2 SQIVND (reference sequence). The V gene lost 0 bases and the J gene lost 2 bases, with 7 bases spanning the gap. The CDR3 here is CASSIDRGNYGYTF. CDR3 bases: TGTGCCAGTAGTATAGATCGGGGAAACTATGGCTACACCTTC.

The chain combines TRBV27 with TRBJ2-7; the match to TRBD2 covers 7 bases. Trimming cost V 0 bases and J 6 bases; bases outside gene matches: 14. This CDR3 contains 17 residues. Per the germline V gene, CDR1 is MNHEY and CDR2 is SMNVEV (reference sequence). The chain's CDR3 is CASSLSILGGKFSEQYF. CDR3 DNA sequence: TGTGCCAGCAGTTTATCGATTTTGGGGGGGAAGTTTTCCGAGCAGTACTTC.

The chain recombines TRBV7-2 with TRBJ2-5; no definite D call. The CDR3 extends over 13 amino acids. Trimming removed 1 base from V and 4 bases from J, with 7 bases in between. From germline, CDR1 is SGHTA and CDR2 FQGNSA. CDR3 sequence (DNA): TGTGCCAGCAGCTTAGTTGGAGTAGAGACCCAGTACTTC. It encodes CASSLVGVETQYF.